A single sample is the source of the 19 T cell receptor beta chains below, sequenced in a study of siplizumab effects on memory and regulatory T cells. The data were produced by immunoSEQ multiplex PCR, yet TCRdb's version contains in-frame clones alone and is incomplete. The table records about 120,000 clones, less than 95% of them present only once. The sequenced sample consisted of non-Treg CD4+ T cells sorted from blood. These receptors were collected from a human donor in good health.

This chain joins TRBV7-9 and TRBJ2-3; TRBD2 agrees at 11 bases. The CDR3 sequence is 17 residues long. The V gene's germline CDR1 is SEHNR and CDR2 FQNEAQ (reference sequence). V shed 3 bases, J shed 0 bases, and the junction held 5 bases outside the gene matches. CDR3 nucleotides: TGTGCCAGCAGCTTTCTCATAGCGGGAGGGAGCACAGATACGCAGTATTTT. This codes for CASSFLIAGGSTDTQYF.

This rearrangement joins TRBV12-5 to TRBJ1-1, with a possible D match to TRBD1 (6 bases). This CDR3 has 15 residues. V lost 0 bases and J 2 bases, leaving 10 bases between the germline ends. Germline CDR1 LGHNT, CDR2 FRNRAP. As DNA, the CDR3 is TGTGCTAGTGGTTTGGTACAGGGCTATAACACTGAAGCTTTCTTT. Residues: CASGLVQGYNTEAFF.

The chain carries TRBV4-1 and TRBJ2-3, with D possibly matching TRBD2 (5 bases). The length of the CDR3 is 17 residues. Trimming left V 1 base short and J 1 base short, with 15 bases between. The V gene's germline CDR1 is MGHRA and CDR2 YSYEKL. The chain's CDR3 is CASSQGFSGWGTDTQYF. The CDR3 DNA reads TGCGCCAGCAGCCAAGGTTTTTCGGGATGGGGCACAGATACGCAGTATTTT.

The gene calls are TRBV10-3 and TRBJ1-5; 10 bases map to TRBD1. Germline V lookup: CDR1 ENHRY, CDR2 SYGVKD. V was clipped by 5 bases and J by 4 bases; unmatched bases: 5. CDR3 length equals 15 residues. CDR3 protein: CAISSGQGLNQPQHF. CDR3 nucleotides: TGTGCCATCAGTTCGGGACAGGGGCTGAATCAGCCCCAGCATTTT.

This sequence joins TRBV4-1 and TRBJ1-6; 9 bases align to TRBD1. CDR1 is MGHRA and CDR2 is YSYEKL in the germline V gene. This CDR3 comprises 16 residues. Trimming removed 4 bases from V and 9 bases from J; junction bases left unmatched: 10. For the CDR3, the DNA is TGCGCCAGCAGCCGTGGACAGGGGATAGTGGGTTCACCCCTCCACTTT. This sequence encodes CASSRGQGIVGSPLHF.

This rearrangement joins TRBV7-2 to TRBJ2-3; 7 bases fit TRBD2. CDR1 is SGHTA and CDR2 is FQGNSA in the germline V gene. V was pared by 4 bases and J by 2 bases, with 9 bases of the junction left unmatched. The CDR3 covers 16 residues. The CDR3 protein is CASSSRKRGNTDTQYF. The CDR3 nucleotides read TGTGCCAGCAGCTCCCGAAAGCGGGGTAACACAGATACGCAGTATTTT.

V usage is TRBV9 and J usage is TRBJ1-4; 10 bases fit TRBD1. The CDR3 runs to 16 residues. With V trimmed by 3 bases and J by 0 bases, 2 bases remained unmatched. Germline loops: CDR1 SGDLS, CDR2 YYNGEE. The CDR3 DNA is TGTGCCAGCAGCGCGACAGGGGGCACAACTAATGAAAAACTGTTTTTT. It translates to CASSATGGTTNEKLFF.

In its sample, this clone was seen a few times. This chain links TRBV9 with TRBJ2-1; D is possibly TRBD2 (6 bases). The V end lost 0 bases, the J end lost 0 bases, and 13 bases lay between the germline ends. CDR3 length: 17 residues. CDR1 SGDLS and CDR2 YYNGEE come from the germline V gene. This chain's CDR3 is CASSVEDYFSSYNEQFF. The CDR3 DNA sequence: TGTGCCAGCAGCGTAGAGGACTACTTCAGCTCCTACAATGAGCAGTTCTTC.

This clone appeared a few times. J is TRBJ1-1 and V is TRBV19; no clear D. The V and J ends lost 1 base and 2 bases respectively, with 8 bases between them. The CDR3 contains 14 residues. CDR1 and CDR2 from the germline V gene are LNHDA and SQIVND (reference sequence). CDR3: CASSIVNSNTEAFF. CDR3 nucleotide sequence: TGTGCCAGTAGTATAGTGAACAGTAACACTGAAGCTTTCTTT.

V is TRBV12-5 and J is TRBJ2-2, with TRBD2 matching 14 bases. The CDR3 sequence is 17 residues long. CDR1 is LGHNT, CDR2 FRNRAP, per germline. V trimming: 10 bases; J trimming: 5 bases; junction bases outside the gene matches: 12. The CDR3 sequence: CATRSGTSGSGTGELFF. CDR3 DNA: TGTGCTACCCGGTCGGGGACTAGCGGGAGTGGAACCGGGGAGCTGTTTTTT.

The CDR3 DNA reads as TGTGCCAGCTCAGGGGGTTCGTACGAGCAGTACTTC. Encoded protein: CASSGGSYEQYF. The chain has TRBV28 and TRBJ2-7, with 7 bases matching TRBD1. CDR3 length: 12 amino acids. Germline lookup yields CDR1 MDHEN and CDR2 SYDVKM. V was clipped by 8 bases and J by 4 bases; unmatched bases: 5.

The chain is built from TRBV10-3 and TRBJ2-7; 10 bases map to TRBD1. Unmatched junction bases numbered 6, after V lost 5 bases and J lost 5 bases. The CDR3 sequence is 14 residues long. CDR1 ENHRY and CDR2 SYGVKD come from the germline V gene. The DNA of the CDR3 is TGTGCCATCAGTTTCACCGGGACAGGGGACGAGCAGTACTTC. As protein: CAISFTGTGDEQYF.

The chain is built from TRBV7-9 and TRBJ2-5; D assignment may be TRBD1 or TRBD2 (5 bases each). Germline V gene data show CDR1 as SEHNR and CDR2 as FQNEAQ (reference sequence). The CDR3 covers 14 residues. Trimming took off 4 bases at V and 5 bases at J, with 14 bases between the two ends. The CDR3 coding sequence is TGTGCCAGCAGCTCCGCCTTTTGGGGGGAGACCCAGTACTTC. It yields the protein CASSSAFWGETQYF.

DNA of the CDR3: TGTGCCAGCAGTTACAGGGAGCAGACTGAAGCTTTCTTT. Amino acids: CASSYREQTEAFF. This rearrangement joins TRBV6-5 to TRBJ1-1; D call uncertain. The germline V and J ends were trimmed by 2 bases and 5 bases, with 9 bases remaining between them. The length of the CDR3 is 13 residues. Germline loops: CDR1 MNHEY, CDR2 SVGAGI.

This clone has a single count. This chain links TRBV2 with TRBJ2-3, with 7 positions matching TRBD2. This CDR3 spans 14 amino acids. V was clipped by 1 base and J by 5 bases; unmatched bases: 3. The germline gives CDR1 SNHLY, CDR2 FYNNEI. The CDR3 region is CASSEGGGVDTQYF. The CDR3 DNA sequence: TGTGCCAGCAGTGAAGGTGGGGGGGTAGATACGCAGTATTTT.

This clone came up a few times. The chain links TRBV5-6 to TRBJ1-1; D is unresolved. The CDR3 contains 15 residues. Germline-derived CDR1 and CDR2 are SGHDT and YYEEEE. The V and J ends lost 1 base and 4 bases respectively, with 14 bases between them. The CDR3 nucleotides read TGTGCCAGCAGCTTGTTCGGACCCCGACCCACTGAAGCTTTCTTT. This encodes CASSLFGPRPTEAFF.

The chain is built from TRBV18 and TRBJ1-1; D is ambiguous. Between the trimmed V and J ends, which lost 2 bases and 2 bases, there was a span of 12 bases. Germline values: CDR1 KGHSH, CDR2 LQKENI. The CDR3 covers 15 residues. The chain's CDR3 is CASSPSLVENTEAFF. In DNA, the CDR3 is TGTGCCAGCTCACCATCCCTGGTCGAAAACACTGAAGCTTTCTTT.

The V call is TRBV19, the J call TRBJ2-2; 12 bases are a match to TRBD2. Losses at the gene ends were 4 bases for V and 7 bases for J; bases not matched to a gene: 7. The CDR3 is 16 amino acids. The germline V gene has CDR1 LNHDA and CDR2 SQIVND (reference sequence). The CDR3 DNA sequence: TGTGCCAGTAGTACTTCTAGCGGGAGGGCCCTCGGGGAGCTGTTTTTT. This codes for CASSTSSGRALGELFF.

The CDR3 sequence is CASSQPGQGRNIQYF. CDR3 in DNA: TGCGCCAGCAGTCAGCCGGGACAGGGCAGAAACATTCAGTACTTC. The V and J genes are TRBV5-1 and TRBJ2-4; 9 bases agree with TRBD1. V gave up 5 bases and J gave up 6 bases; unmatched junction bases: 9. CDR1 and CDR2 (germline): SGHRS, YFSETQ. This CDR3 has 15 amino acids.